This TCR beta chain originates from a study of shared clonotypes between healthy human individuals. Naive-designated CD8 cells lacked CD45RO, were positively enriched for CCR7, and omitted terminally differentiated effector memory CD45RA+ cells. Sequenced by immunoSEQ multiplex PCR; TCRdb stores in-frame clones only, minus some. This table has millions of clones, 85% to 95% appearing once. This clonotype was obtained from a man younger than 30 in good health. Some clones in this sample may be carry-over from other donors' samples. Sequenced sample: naive CD8+ T cells from PBMCs.

The CDR3 DNA follows: TGTGCCAGCAGTTCCACTAGCGGGTACCAAGAGACCCAGTACTTC. Protein sequence: CASSSTSGYQETQYF. This chain connects TRBV27 to TRBJ2-5; 9 bases agree with TRBD2. V dropped 4 bases and J dropped 0; count of bases not matched to a gene: 3. The CDR3 spans 15 residues. CDR1 and CDR2 (germline): MNHEY, SMNVEV (reference sequence).